The 8 T cell receptor beta chains listed next were all sequenced from one sample in a study of cytomegalovirus exposure and HLA in healthy donors. Primers: 60 Vbeta forward and 13 Jbeta reverse. Measured with immunoSEQ multiplex PCR; TCRdb has only the in-frame clones, and not every one. The sample contains about 140,000 clones, roughly two thirds of which appear only once. The sequenced sample consisted of PBMCs. The receptors derive from a middle-aged woman in good health and CMV-seronegative.

This clone came up a few times. The CDR3 bases are TGTGCCAGCTCTTATGCAGATACGCAGTATTTT. This sequence encodes CASSYADTQYF. This rearrangement joins TRBV18 to TRBJ2-3; D gene ambiguous. This CDR3 spans 11 amino acids. V was trimmed by 6 bases and J by 4 bases, leaving 5 bases between them. Per the germline V gene, CDR1 is KGHSH and CDR2 is LQKENI.

V usage is TRBV4-2 and J usage is TRBJ2-5; D is unresolved. Germline assignment: CDR1 LGHNA and CDR2 YNFKEQ. The CDR3 has 13 amino acids. V was trimmed by 1 base and J by 3 bases, leaving 6 bases between them. CDR3 residues: CASSQGSEETQYF. DNA of the CDR3: TGTGCCAGCAGCCAAGGGTCAGAAGAGACCCAGTACTTC.

CDR3 loop: CASSQDRQPTYEQYF. CDR3 bases: TGCGCCAGCAGCCAAGATAGACAGCCTACCTACGAGCAGTACTTC. The V and J genes are TRBV4-1 and TRBJ2-7; a possible D gene is TRBD1 (5 bases). With 0 bases removed from V and 2 bases from J, the gap between germline ends came to 11 bases. Per germline, CDR1 MGHRA and CDR2 YSYEKL. The CDR3 is made up of 15 amino acids.

The rearrangement links TRBV6-5 to TRBJ2-7, with D perhaps TRBD1 (6 bases). Germline V gene lookup returns CDR1 MNHEY and CDR2 SVGAGI. The ends were cut back, 5 bases at V and 0 bases at J, with 11 bases in the middle. The CDR3 contains 14 residues. CDR3 protein: CASSADRFSYEQYF. CDR3 coding DNA: TGTGCCAGCAGTGCTGACAGGTTCTCCTACGAGCAGTACTTC.

The chain links TRBV5-1 to TRBJ1-4, with a possible D match to TRBD1 (5 bases). Germline assignment: CDR1 SGHRS and CDR2 YFSETQ. There are 14 residues in the CDR3. V was pared by 3 bases and J by 8 bases, with 14 bases between. In DNA, the CDR3 is TGCGCCAGCAGCTGGGACTCGGGAAACGAAAAACTGTTTTTT. It encodes CASSWDSGNEKLFF. The entire variable domain, with the rest obtained from reference TRBV5-1 and TRBJ1-4, is as follows: KAGVTQTPRYLIKTRGQQVTLSCSPISGHRSVSWYQQTPGQGLQFLFEYFSETQRNKGNFPGRFSGRQFSNSRSEMNVSTLELGDSALYLCASSWDSGNEKLFFGSGTQLSVL.

The gene calls are TRBV28 and TRBJ1-5; TRBD1 matches at 7 bases. V was pared by 7 bases and J by 5 bases, with 11 bases of the junction left unmatched. The length of the CDR3 is 15 residues. The germline gives CDR1 MDHEN, CDR2 SYDVKM. Here the CDR3 reads CASKPGGLGYQPQHF. The DNA for the CDR3 is TGTGCCAGCAAACCAGGGGGTTTGGGTTATCAGCCCCAGCATTTT. The full variable domain, with the rest looked up from reference TRBV28 and TRBJ1-5, is DVKVTQSSRYLVKRTGEKVFLECVQDMDHENMFWYRQDPGLGLRLIYFSYDVKMKEKGDIPEGYSVSREKKERFSLILESASTNQTSMYLCASKPGGLGYQPQHFGDGTRLSIL.

The chain uses TRBV19 and TRBJ2-3, with 10 bases matching TRBD2. The CDR3 spans 16 residues. V gave up 7 bases and J gave up 5 bases; unmatched junction bases: 12. Germline-derived CDR1 and CDR2 are LNHDA and SQIVND (reference sequence). CDR3 sequence reads: CASTEGAGGRGDTQYF. The CDR3 DNA is TGTGCCAGTACCGAGGGAGCGGGGGGGCGAGGAGATACGCAGTATTTT. Full variable domain (remainder filled in from reference TRBV19 and TRBJ2-3): DGGITQSPKYLFRKEGQNVTLSCEQNLNHDAMYWYRQDPGQGLRLIYYSQIVNDFQKGDIAEGYSVSREKKESFPLTVTSAQKNPTAFYLCASTEGAGGRGDTQYFGPGTRLTVL.

The V gene is TRBV15, the J gene TRBJ2-4; D remains ambiguous. The CDR3 consists of 14 residues. V dropped 5 bases and J dropped 0 bases, with 8 bases sitting between them. Germline-derived CDR1 and CDR2 are LNHNV and YYDKDF (reference sequence). CDR3 sequence: CATSVTPAKNIQYF. The CDR3 DNA sequence: TGTGCCACCAGCGTAACACCAGCCAAAAACATTCAGTACTTC.